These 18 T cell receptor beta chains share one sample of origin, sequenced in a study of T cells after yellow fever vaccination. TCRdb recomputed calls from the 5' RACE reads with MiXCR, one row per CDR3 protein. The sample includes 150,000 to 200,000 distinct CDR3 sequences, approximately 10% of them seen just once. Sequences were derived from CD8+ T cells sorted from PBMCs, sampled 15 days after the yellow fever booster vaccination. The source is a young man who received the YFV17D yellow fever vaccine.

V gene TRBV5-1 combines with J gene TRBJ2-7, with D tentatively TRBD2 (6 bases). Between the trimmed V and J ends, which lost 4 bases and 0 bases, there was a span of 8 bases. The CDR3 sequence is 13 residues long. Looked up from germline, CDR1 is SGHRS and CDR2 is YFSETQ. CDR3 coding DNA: TGCGCCAGCAGCAGCGGGCTCTCCTACGAGCAGTACTTC. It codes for CASSSGLSYEQYF.

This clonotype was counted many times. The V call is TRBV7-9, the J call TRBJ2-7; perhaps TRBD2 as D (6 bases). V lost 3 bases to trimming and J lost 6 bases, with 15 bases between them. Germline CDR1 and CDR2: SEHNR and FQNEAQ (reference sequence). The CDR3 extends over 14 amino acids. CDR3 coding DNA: TGTGCCAGCAGCTTGGGGGGAGCTCGGAGCGAGCAGTACGTC. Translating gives CASSLGGARSEQYV.

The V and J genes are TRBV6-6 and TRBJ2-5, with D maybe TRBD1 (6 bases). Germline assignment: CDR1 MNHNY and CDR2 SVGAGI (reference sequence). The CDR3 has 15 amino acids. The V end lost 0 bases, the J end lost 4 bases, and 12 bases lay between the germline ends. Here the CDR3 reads CASSYSVQGLETQYF. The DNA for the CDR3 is TGTGCCAGCAGTTACTCTGTACAGGGATTAGAGACCCAGTACTTC.

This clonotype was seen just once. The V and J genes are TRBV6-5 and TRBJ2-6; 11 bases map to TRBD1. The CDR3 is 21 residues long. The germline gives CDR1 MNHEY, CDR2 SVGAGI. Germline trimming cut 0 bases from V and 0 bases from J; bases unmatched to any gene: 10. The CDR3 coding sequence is TGTGCCAGCAGTTACTCTTCGGACAGGGGGCCTGAGAGCTCTGGGGCCAACGTCCTGACTTTC. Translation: CASSYSSDRGPESSGANVLTF.

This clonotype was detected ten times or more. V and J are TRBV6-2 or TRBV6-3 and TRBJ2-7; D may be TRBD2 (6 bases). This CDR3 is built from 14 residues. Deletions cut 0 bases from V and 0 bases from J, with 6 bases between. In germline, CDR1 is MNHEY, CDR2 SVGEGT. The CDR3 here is CASSYSTSSYEQYV. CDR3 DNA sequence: TGTGCCAGCAGTTACTCGACTAGCTCCTACGAGCAGTACGTC.

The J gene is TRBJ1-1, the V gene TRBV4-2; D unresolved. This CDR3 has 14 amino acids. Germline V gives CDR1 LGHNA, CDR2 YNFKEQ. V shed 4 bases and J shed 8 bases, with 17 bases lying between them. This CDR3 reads CASSRTLGRLEAFF. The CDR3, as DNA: TGTGCCAGCAGCCGAACATTGGGAAGGTTAGAAGCTTTCTTT.

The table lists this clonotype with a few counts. The CDR3 DNA sequence: TGCGCCAGCAGCTTGGCCTTGGGGGGATACGGAGAGACCCAGTACTTC. This translates into CASSLALGGYGETQYF. The genes are TRBV5-1 and TRBJ2-5, with D perhaps matching TRBD2 (6 bases). CDR3 length: 16 amino acids. The V gene's germline CDR1 is SGHRS and CDR2 YFSETQ. Trimming pared 0 bases from V and 4 bases from J, leaving 16 bases between.

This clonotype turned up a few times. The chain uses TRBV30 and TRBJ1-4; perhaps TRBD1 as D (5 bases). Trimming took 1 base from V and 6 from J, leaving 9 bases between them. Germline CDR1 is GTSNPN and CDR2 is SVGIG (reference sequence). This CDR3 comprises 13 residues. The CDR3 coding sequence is TGTGCCTGGAGTGGGGAAGGGGATGAAAAACTGTTTTTT. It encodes CAWSGEGDEKLFF.

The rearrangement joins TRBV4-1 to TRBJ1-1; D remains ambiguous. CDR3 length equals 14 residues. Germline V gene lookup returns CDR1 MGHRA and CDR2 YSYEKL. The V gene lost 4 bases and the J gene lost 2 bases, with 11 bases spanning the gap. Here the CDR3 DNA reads TGCGCCAGCAGCCCCCCGGGGTTAAACACTGAAGCTTTCTTT. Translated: CASSPPGLNTEAFF.

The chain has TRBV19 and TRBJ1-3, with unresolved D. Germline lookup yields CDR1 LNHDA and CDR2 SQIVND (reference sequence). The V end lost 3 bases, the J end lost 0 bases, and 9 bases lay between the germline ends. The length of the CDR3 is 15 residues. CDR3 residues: CASSILVYSGNTIYF. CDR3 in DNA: TGTGCCAGTAGTATCCTCGTCTACTCTGGAAACACCATATATTTT.

CDR3: CASSTGQRVPYEQYV. The DNA of the CDR3 is TGTGCCAGCAGCACGGGACAGAGAGTCCCCTACGAGCAGTACGTC. This chain joins TRBV5-5 and TRBJ2-7; 7 bases line up with TRBD1. V dropped 4 bases and J dropped 2; count of bases not matched to a gene: 9. Germline V gene sequence: CDR1 SGHKS, CDR2 YYEKEE (reference sequence). This CDR3 is built from 15 residues.

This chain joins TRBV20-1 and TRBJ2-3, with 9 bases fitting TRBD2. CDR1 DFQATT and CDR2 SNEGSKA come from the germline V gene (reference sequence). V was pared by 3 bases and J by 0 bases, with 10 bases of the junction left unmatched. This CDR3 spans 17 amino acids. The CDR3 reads CSASRAWTSESTDTQYF. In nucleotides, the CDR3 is TGCAGTGCTAGTAGGGCTTGGACTAGCGAGAGCACAGATACGCAGTATTTT.

Here the CDR3 reads CASWTGGSNQPQHF. The CDR3 coding sequence is TGTGCCTCCTGGACGGGAGGTAGCAATCAGCCCCAGCATTTT. The chain combines TRBV27 with TRBJ1-5, with no clear D. Germline CDR1 MNHEY, CDR2 SMNVEV (reference sequence). The V end lost 11 bases, the J end lost 0 bases, and 14 bases lay between the germline ends. This CDR3 contains 14 residues.

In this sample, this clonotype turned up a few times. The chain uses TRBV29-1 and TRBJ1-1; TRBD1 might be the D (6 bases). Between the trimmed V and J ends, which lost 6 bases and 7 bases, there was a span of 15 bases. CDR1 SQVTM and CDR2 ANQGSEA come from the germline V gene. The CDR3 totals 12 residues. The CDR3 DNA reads TGCAGCGTCGGAAGGGGGGGGCTTGAAGCTTTCTTT. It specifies CSVGRGGLEAFF.

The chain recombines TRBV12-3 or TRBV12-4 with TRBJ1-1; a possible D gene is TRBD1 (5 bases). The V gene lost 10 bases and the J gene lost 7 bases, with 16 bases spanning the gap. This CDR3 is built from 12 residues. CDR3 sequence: CATGGLVGEAFF. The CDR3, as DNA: TGTGCCACCGGGGGGTTAGTGGGTGAAGCTTTCTTT.

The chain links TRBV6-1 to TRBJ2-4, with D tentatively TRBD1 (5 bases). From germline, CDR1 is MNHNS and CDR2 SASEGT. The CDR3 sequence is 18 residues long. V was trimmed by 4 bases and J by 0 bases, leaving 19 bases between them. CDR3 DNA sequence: TGTGCCAGCAGTGCCCCAGGGTGGCGCCTCCTAGCCAAAAACATTCAGTACTTC. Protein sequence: CASSAPGWRLLAKNIQYF.

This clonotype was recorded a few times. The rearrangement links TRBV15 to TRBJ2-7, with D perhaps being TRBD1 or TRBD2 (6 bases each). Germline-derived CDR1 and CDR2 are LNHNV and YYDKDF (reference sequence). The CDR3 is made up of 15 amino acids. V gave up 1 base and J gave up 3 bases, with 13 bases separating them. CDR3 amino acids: CATSRVGGLSYEQYV. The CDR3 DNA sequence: TGTGCCACCAGCAGAGTTGGGGGGCTAAGCTACGAGCAGTACGTC.

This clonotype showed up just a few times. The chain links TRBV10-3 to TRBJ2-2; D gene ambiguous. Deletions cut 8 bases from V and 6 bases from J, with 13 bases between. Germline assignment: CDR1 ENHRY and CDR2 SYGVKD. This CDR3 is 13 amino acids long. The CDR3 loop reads CAIPEAPPGELFF. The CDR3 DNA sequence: TGTGCCATCCCTGAGGCCCCTCCCGGGGAGCTGTTTTTT.